Listed below are T cell receptor beta chains from one sample, sequenced in a study of shared clonotypes between healthy human individuals. The method was immunoSEQ multiplex PCR; TCRdb's version includes in-frame clones alone and lacks a portion of them. The profile shows roughly 410,000 clones, around 96% of them singletons. Sequencing input: memory CD8+ T cells sorted from blood. Receptors were obtained from a man between 25 and 39 years old in good health. The CDR3 runs from the conserved cysteine through the conserved F or W.

v_gene: TRBV28; j_gene: TRBJ1-2; CDR3aa: CASSFGQGAFRGYTF
v_gene: TRBV30; j_gene: TRBJ2-6; CDR3aa: CAWRNRGAGANVLTF
v_gene: TRBV2; j_gene: TRBJ2-1; CDR3aa: CASSGHRGRNEQFF
v_gene: TRBV30; j_gene: TRBJ1-1; CDR3aa: CAWERGAQAFF
v_gene: TRBV2; j_gene: TRBJ1-5; CDR3aa: CASSTQGYNQPQHF
v_gene: TRBV6-6; j_gene: TRBJ2-3; CDR3aa: CASSSSLWADTQYF
v_gene: TRBV28; j_gene: TRBJ2-7; CDR3aa: CASSFIGGQDPYEQYF
v_gene: TRBV6-4; j_gene: TRBJ2-7; CDR3aa: CASKYRGVGYEQYF
v_gene: TRBV30; j_gene: TRBJ2-1; CDR3aa: CAWREGIDNEQFF
v_gene: TRBV9; j_gene: TRBJ2-5; CDR3aa: CASSATLAGETQYF
v_gene: TRBV5-1; j_gene: TRBJ2-3; CDR3aa: CASSLESSGRVDTQYF
v_gene: TRBV30; j_gene: TRBJ1-2; CDR3aa: CAWSVYLSSGDGYTF
v_gene: TRBV7-2; j_gene: TRBJ2-2; CDR3aa: CASSLARNTGELFF
v_gene: TRBV5-4; j_gene: TRBJ2-1; CDR3aa: CASSPRGRLAGGSYNEQFF
v_gene: TRBV28; j_gene: TRBJ2-7; CDR3aa: CASSKSLTGPYEQYF
v_gene: TRBV4-1; j_gene: TRBJ2-1; CDR3aa: CASSQPRELAYNEQFF
v_gene: TRBV27; j_gene: TRBJ1-1; CDR3aa: CASSPQGASTEAFF
v_gene: TRBV7-9; j_gene: TRBJ1-5; CDR3aa: CASSLILGQPQHF
v_gene: TRBV28; j_gene: TRBJ2-3; CDR3aa: CASSSPAGFTDTQYF
v_gene: TRBV28; j_gene: TRBJ1-2; CDR3aa: CASSTVYYGYTF
v_gene: TRBV13; j_gene: TRBJ1-1; CDR3aa: CASSFRGGNTEAFF